Listed below are T cell receptor beta chains from one sample, sequenced in a study of neurological immune-mediated disorders. A single record per CDR3 protein comes from TCRdb applying MiXCR to the 5' RACE reads. The sample contains about 78,000 distinct CDR3 sequences, less than 5.5% of which appear only once. Source material: PBMCs. The source of these receptors is a woman in her 30s with multiple sclerosis. Each CDR3 is given with its conserved first and last residue. The D gene is left open where the match is weak. Clone size is shown for a subset of rows, as once, few, many or a class of expanded clone.

clone size | J gene | D gene | V gene | CDR3 protein | CDR3 DNA
. | TRBJ2-1 | . | TRBV4-2 | CASSQEAAISYNEQFF | TGTGCCAGCAGCCAAGAGGCAGCCATCTCCTACAATGAGCAGTTCTTC
few | TRBJ2-7 | TRBD2 | TRBV5-1 | CASSLALAGVNYYEQYF | TGCGCCAGCAGCTTGGCTTTGGCGGGAGTGAACTACTACGAGCAGTACTTC
many | TRBJ2-7 | TRBD2 | TRBV14 | CASSGTSGYEQYF | TGTGCCAGCAGCGGGACTAGCGGTTACGAGCAGTACTTC
many | TRBJ1-4 | . | TRBV6-1 | CASNSGTKEKLFF | TGTGCCAGCAACTCCGGGACAAAAGAAAAACTGTTTTTT
many | TRBJ1-2 | TRBD1 | TRBV20-1 | CSAARGDYGYTF | TGCAGTGCTGCCAGGGGGGATTATGGCTACACCTTC
many | TRBJ1-1 | . | TRBV5-1 | CASSFERGGEAFF | TGCGCCAGCAGCTTCGAAAGAGGGGGAGAAGCTTTCTTT
many | TRBJ2-1 | . | TRBV5-1 | CASTPRIGSAYNEQFF | TGCGCCAGCACCCCGAGGATCGGGAGCGCCTACAATGAGCAGTTCTTC
many | TRBJ2-2 | . | TRBV9 | CASSALLAANTGELFF | TGTGCCAGCAGCGCCCTACTAGCAGCCAACACCGGGGAGCTGTTTTTT
many | TRBJ1-2 | . | TRBV5-1 | CASSLRSHGNYGYTF | TGCGCCAGCAGCTTGAGGAGCCACGGTAACTATGGCTACACCTTC
. | TRBJ2-7 | TRBD2 | TRBV12-3/TRBV12-4 | CASSLSGRSYEQYF | TGTGCCAGCAGTCTTAGCGGGAGGAGTTACGAGCAGTACTTC
many | TRBJ2-2 | . | TRBV6-1 | CASSEGLARGELFF | TGTGCCAGCAGTGAAGGGCTAGCGCGTGGGGAGCTGTTTTTT
many | TRBJ2-5 | TRBD1 | TRBV20-1 | CSANRDRGKGETQYF | TGCAGTGCCAACCGGGACAGGGGAAAAGGGGAGACCCAGTACTTC
few | TRBJ2-7 | . | TRBV5-1 | CASSSGAVQDEQYF | TGCGCCAGCAGCTCAGGAGCGGTTCAAGACGAGCAGTACTTC
many | TRBJ2-5 | . | TRBV5-1 | CASSSGSGRETQYF | TGCGCCAGCAGCTCGGGGTCTGGGCGAGAGACCCAGTACTTC
many | TRBJ2-6 | . | TRBV5-1 | CASSFMRSGANVLTF | TGCGCCAGCAGCTTCATGAGGTCTGGGGCCAACGTCCTGACTTTC
few | TRBJ2-1 | TRBD1 | TRBV3-1 | CASSPRGLGSGEQFF | TGTGCCAGCAGCCCCAGGGGGCTAGGATCAGGGGAGCAGTTCTTC
many | TRBJ2-3 | TRBD2 | TRBV20-1 | CSAKAGNTDTQYF | TGCAGTGCTAAAGCGGGGAACACAGATACGCAGTATTTT